This TCR beta chain came from a study of OX40 agonist ivuxolimab in advanced cancers. Study overall: Ivuxolimab was administered intravenously to patients at 0.01 to 10 mg/kg every 2 weeks. Three patients, one with hepatocellular carcinoma and two with cutaneous melanoma, achieved partial responses.

Whole-study results and caveats: Mean expanded clone counts were higher in CD8+ than CD4+ T cells.

Details on this clone: What it binds is not known. The junction differs from germline at one of its ends, possibly a read error.

In germline, CDR1 is MNHNY, CDR2 SVGAGI (reference sequence). The CDR3 runs 12 residues. Here immunoSEQ multiplex PCR was the method, and the copy in TCRdb shows in-frame clones only, minus some. The profile covers around 62,000 clones, with about 77% appearing a single time and over 1.5% taken by the ten largest. The chain joins TRBV6-6 to TRBJ2-4; tentatively, D is TRBD1 or TRBD2 (6 bases each). This sample comprised CD4+ or CD8+ T cells sorted from blood, obtained in a trial of the OX40 agonist ivuxolimab. This clonotype was sampled from an adult with an advanced solid tumor such as melanoma, head and neck, liver or kidney cancer. The CDR3 loop is CASSGSWGAHRF. CDR3 DNA: TGTGCCAGCAGCGGTAGCTGGGGGGCCCATCGTTTC.